Following are 4 T cell receptor beta chains from one sample sequenced in a study of T cells after yellow fever vaccination. MiXCR was run by TCRdb on the 5' RACE reads, yielding one entry per CDR3 protein. This repertoire shows approximately 550,000 distinct CDR3 sequences, 15% to 20% found once; its top ten account for 13% to 15%. Sequences were derived from PBMCs, sampled 15 days after the yellow fever booster vaccination. The receptors derive from a man aged 30-40 years who received the YFV17D yellow fever vaccine.

The chain is built from TRBV7-2 and TRBJ2-3; 7 nucleotides align to TRBD2. This CDR3 contains 16 residues. Per the germline V gene, CDR1 is SGHTA and CDR2 is FQGNSA. The V gene end was trimmed by 5 bases and the J gene end by 1 base; junction bases not matched to a gene: 9. The CDR3 bases are TGTGCCAGCAGCCCCTGGGCGGGAGCCGGCACAGATACGCAGTATTTT. Translation gives CASSPWAGAGTDTQYF.

The chain has TRBV7-9 and TRBJ1-1; a possible D gene is TRBD1 (5 bases). The CDR3 has 17 amino acids. Germline V gene lookup returns CDR1 SEHNR and CDR2 FQNEAQ (reference sequence). Trimming left V 1 base short and J 2 bases short, with 17 bases between. The CDR3 sequence: CASSLVLGSQGNTEAFF. DNA of the CDR3: TGTGCCAGCAGCTTAGTCCTCGGGAGCCAGGGAAACACTGAAGCTTTCTTT.

This clonotype has a handful of counts. The CDR3 region has the DNA TGTGCCAGCAGCTTAGCTATCCGTTTCTTCAATGAGCAGTTCTTC. It yields the protein CASSLAIRFFNEQFF. The gene calls are TRBV7-8 and TRBJ2-1; D remains ambiguous. V dropped 0 bases and J dropped 6 bases, with 12 bases sitting between them. The V gene's germline CDR1 is SGHVS and CDR2 FQNEAQ. The CDR3 is made up of 15 amino acids.

This clonotype has more than one count but fewer than ten. This chain connects TRBV4-2 to TRBJ1-6; D gene unclear. Trimming cost V 1 base and J 7 bases, with 8 bases left between them. Germline V lookup: CDR1 LGHNA, CDR2 YNFKEQ. The CDR3 has 14 amino acids. DNA for the CDR3: TGTGCCAGCAGCCAAGTTAGAAGCAATTCACCCCTCCACTTT. It yields the protein CASSQVRSNSPLHF.